The 27 T cell receptor beta chains reported below all come from one sample, sequenced in a study of blood T cell repertoires in COVID-19. Assay: immunoSEQ multiplex PCR; the TCRdb copy retains only in-frame clones and omits some. The data hold a few hundred thousand clones, with approximately 87% observed a single time. The specimen sequenced was peripheral blood. The source of these receptors is a man between 60 and 75 years old who had recovered from COVID-19.

The chain couples TRBV24-1 to TRBJ2-2; D is unclear. Deletions cut 5 bases from V and 2 bases from J, with 8 bases between. This CDR3 is built from 14 residues. The germline V gene has CDR1 KGHDR and CDR2 SFDVKD. CDR3 loop: CATSARSNTGELFF. DNA of the CDR3: TGTGCCACCAGTGCCCGTAGTAACACCGGGGAGCTGTTTTTT.

The CDR3 loop reads CASSQERGELFF. CDR3 coding DNA: TGTGCCAGCAGCCAAGAGCGGGGGGAACTGTTTTTT. V is TRBV3-1 (or the pseudogene TRBV3-2) and J is TRBJ1-4; D is perhaps TRBD1 (5 bases). The CDR3 runs to 12 residues. CDR1 and CDR2 from the germline V gene are LGHDT and YNNKEL (reference sequence). Trimming took off 0 bases at V and 12 bases at J, with 8 bases between the two ends.

The chain joins TRBV7-8 to TRBJ2-7; TRBD2 is a possible D gene (7 bases). Germline CDR1 is SGHVS and CDR2 is FQNEAQ. Trimming took 6 bases from V and 6 from J, leaving 15 bases between them. The CDR3 totals 13 residues. CDR3: CASRAGGGGEQYF. CDR3 bases: TGTGCCAGCAGAGCAGGCGGGGGCGGCGAGCAGTACTTC.

In the case of this clone: The sample carries other DNA sequences with the same CDR3. This chain joins TRBV2 and TRBJ1-2, with TRBD1 matching 8 bases. Germline V lookup: CDR1 SNHLY, CDR2 FYNNEI. V shed 3 bases, J shed 4 bases, and the junction held 10 bases outside the gene matches. The CDR3 totals 16 residues. The CDR3 bases are TGTGCCAGCAGTGATCGAGACAGGGGCCTTCGCTATGGCTACACCTTC. This translates into CASSDRDRGLRYGYTF. Complete variable domain (other parts from reference TRBV2 and TRBJ1-2): EPEVTQTPSHQVTQMGQEVILRCVPISNHLYFYWYRQILGQKVEFLVSFYNNEISEKSEIFDDQFSVERPDGSNFTLKIRSTKLEDSAMYFCASSDRDRGLRYGYTFGSGTRLTVV.

The chain has TRBV2 and TRBJ1-2; 7 bases are a match to TRBD1. The CDR3 has 16 residues. V shed 6 bases, J shed 0 bases, and the junction held 10 bases outside the gene matches. Germline CDR1 and CDR2: SNHLY and FYNNEI. CDR3 nucleotides: TGTGCCAGCAGGGGGTTAAACAGGGGCGCTAACTATGGCTACACCTTC. It translates to CASRGLNRGANYGYTF. The entire variable domain, with the rest obtained from reference TRBV2 and TRBJ1-2, is as follows: EPEVTQTPSHQVTQMGQEVILRCVPISNHLYFYWYRQILGQKVEFLVSFYNNEISEKSEIFDDQFSVERPDGSNFTLKIRSTKLEDSAMYFCASRGLNRGANYGYTFGSGTRLTVV.

J is TRBJ1-5 and V is TRBV28; 7 bases line up with TRBD1. This CDR3 comprises 15 residues. V lost 3 bases to trimming and J lost 4 bases; unmatched junction nucleotides: 6. The germline gives CDR1 MDHEN, CDR2 SYDVKM. CDR3 DNA: TGTGCCAGCAGTTTCGGACAGGCGGAAAATCAGCCCCAGCATTTT. Protein product: CASSFGQAENQPQHF. Based on the CDR3 plus reference TRBV28 and TRBJ1-5, the full variable domain is DVKVTQSSRYLVKRTGEKVFLECVQDMDHENMFWYRQDPGLGLRLIYFSYDVKMKEKGDIPEGYSVSREKKERFSLILESASTNQTSMYLCASSFGQAENQPQHFGDGTRLSIL.

The chain employs TRBV7-2 and TRBJ1-5, with D maybe TRBD1 (6 bases). Trimming shortened V by 5 bases and J by 2 bases, and 13 bases separated the two germline ends. This CDR3 has 15 residues. Looked up from germline, CDR1 is SGHTA and CDR2 is FQGNSA. This CDR3 reads CASSPQGSGNQPQHF. The CDR3 DNA is TGTGCCAGCAGCCCCCAGGGGAGCGGCAATCAGCCCCAGCATTTT. Complete variable domain (other parts from reference TRBV7-2 and TRBJ1-5): GAGVSQSPSNKVTEKGKDVELRCDPISGHTALYWYRQSLGQGLEFLIYFQGNSAPDKSGLPSDRFSAERTGGSVSTLTIQRTQQEDSAVYLCASSPQGSGNQPQHFGDGTRLSIL.

In this sample, this clone turned up once. J is TRBJ2-7 and V is TRBV5-4, with D perhaps matching TRBD2 (6 bases). CDR1 and CDR2 from the germline V gene are SGHNT and YYREEE (reference sequence). The CDR3 runs 15 residues. Deletions cut 1 base from V and 3 bases from J, with 14 bases between. Here the CDR3 DNA reads TGTGCCAGCAGCTTGCCCGGACGGACTATCTACGAGCAGTACTTC. This encodes CASSLPGRTIYEQYF.

The chain uses TRBV19 and TRBJ1-5, with D tentatively TRBD1 (6 bases). The V end was cut by 5 bases, the J end by 3 bases, with 17 bases between. The CDR3 has 16 residues. CDR1 and CDR2 (germline): LNHDA, SQIVND (reference sequence). CDR3 bases: TGTGCCAGTAGTGTTATTCGGACAGCTGACAATCAGCCCCAGCATTTT. This gives the protein CASSVIRTADNQPQHF.

The V call is TRBV28, the J call TRBJ1-1, with D possibly matching TRBD1 (6 bases). This CDR3 contains 14 residues. V lost 5 bases to trimming and J lost 5 bases, with 15 bases between them. Per germline, CDR1 MDHEN and CDR2 SYDVKM. CDR3 nucleotides: TGTGCCAGCAGTCTACAGGGAGTAGGGACTGAAGCTTTCTTT. Encoded protein: CASSLQGVGTEAFF.

The rearrangement uses TRBV7-9 and TRBJ2-7; 8 bases align to TRBD2. The length of the CDR3 is 14 residues. The germline CDR1 and CDR2 sequences are SEHNR and FQNEAQ (reference sequence). J lost 6 bases, V lost 3 bases, and 7 bases had no gene match. CDR3 loop: CASSFSAGGGEQYF. DNA for the CDR3: TGTGCCAGCAGCTTTTCTGCGGGGGGTGGCGAGCAGTACTTC. Variable domain in full (rest from reference TRBV7-9 and TRBJ2-7): DTGVSQNPRHKITKRGQNVTFRCDPISEHNRLYWYRQTLGQGPEFLTYFQNEAQLEKSRLLSDRFSAERPKGSFSTLEIQRTEQGDSAMYLCASSFSAGGGEQYFGPGTRLTVT.

V is TRBV19 and J is TRBJ2-3; no firm D call. Germline CDR1 and CDR2: LNHDA and SQIVND (reference sequence). V was clipped by 1 base and J by 2 bases, with 10 bases between them. The CDR3 is 15 amino acids. This CDR3 reads CASSIGSRNTDTQYF. The CDR3 DNA follows: TGTGCCAGTAGTATAGGGAGCAGAAACACAGATACGCAGTATTTT.

CDR3 sequence (DNA): TGTGCCAGCAGCGTCGACAGGGGGAGCTCCTACGAGCAGTACTTC. This gives the protein CASSVDRGSSYEQYF. The V call is TRBV5-4, the J call TRBJ2-7, with 9 bases fitting TRBD1. The ends lost 4 bases at V and 0 bases at J; junction bases unmatched: 5. Germline CDR1 is SGHNT and CDR2 is YYREEE (reference sequence). This CDR3 spans 15 amino acids.

This chain uses TRBV7-3 with TRBJ2-2, with 10 nucleotides matching TRBD1. The V gene's germline CDR1 is SGHTA and CDR2 FQGTGA. Losses at the gene ends were 5 bases for V and 5 bases for J; bases not matched to a gene: 8. The length of the CDR3 is 16 residues. The CDR3 DNA sequence: TGTGCCAGCAGCCCCACCGGGACAGGGGCGACCGGGGAGCTGTTTTTT. This sequence encodes CASSPTGTGATGELFF.

This chain connects TRBV11-2 to TRBJ1-1; D gene uncertain. There are 15 residues in the CDR3. The V end lost 0 bases, the J end lost 5 bases, and 13 bases lay between the germline ends. Germline V CDR1 and CDR2: SGHAT, FQNNGV. In DNA, the CDR3 is TGTGCCAGCAGCTTAGATCCCAACCCCCGGACTGAAGCTTTCTTT. Translation: CASSLDPNPRTEAFF.

V gene TRBV21-1 combines with J gene TRBJ2-7; the table's D call TRBD1 went unverified against the DNA. TRBV21-1 is noted as a pseudogene. The CDR3 length is 8 residues. CDR3 amino acids: CANIIQYF. The CDR3, as DNA: TGTGCCAACATAATTCAGTACTTC.

This clone was counted only a few times. The chain carries TRBV11-2 and TRBJ1-5; no reliable D call. Trimming took 1 base from V and 5 from J, leaving 9 bases between them. The CDR3 sequence is 14 residues long. The germline V gene encodes CDR1 SGHAT and CDR2 FQNNGV. CDR3 in DNA: TGTGCCAGCAGCTTAGTTACAGACGATCAGCCCCAGCATTTT. Amino acid sequence: CASSLVTDDQPQHF.

J is TRBJ2-7 and V is TRBV7-9; a weak D match, TRBD1 (6 bases). Germline V gene lookup returns CDR1 SEHNR and CDR2 FQNEAQ (reference sequence). Trimming removed 6 bases from V and 8 bases from J, with 17 bases in between. The CDR3 has 13 amino acids. The CDR3 reads CASRSGQNLKQYF. The CDR3 DNA follows: TGTGCCAGCAGGTCGGGACAAAATCTGAAGCAGTACTTC.

The gene calls are TRBV9 and TRBJ2-5; possibly TRBD1 for D (6 bases). V lost 5 bases, J lost 5 bases, and 7 bases lay in between. This CDR3 is 11 amino acids long. Germline V gives CDR1 SGDLS, CDR2 YYNGEE. CDR3 sequence (DNA): TGTGCCAGCAGTCAGGGGGAGACCCAGTACTTC. Translating gives CASSQGETQYF. Complete variable domain (other parts from reference TRBV9 and TRBJ2-5): DSGVTQTPKHLITATGQRVTLRCSPRSGDLSVYWYQQSLDQGLQFLIQYYNGEERAKGNILERFSAQQFPDLHSELNLSSLELGDSALYFCASSQGETQYFGPGTRLLVL.

The chain links TRBV9 to TRBJ1-6; weak D call: TRBD1 (6 bases). Trimming cost V 3 bases and J 6 bases, with 13 bases left between them. Germline V gene lookup returns CDR1 SGDLS and CDR2 YYNGEE. The CDR3 runs 15 residues. CDR3: CASSASGGGNSPLHF. CDR3 bases: TGTGCCAGCAGCGCCAGCGGGGGCGGTAATTCACCCCTCCACTTT.

The genes are TRBV5-5 and TRBJ2-2; 13 bases map to TRBD2. With V trimmed by 4 bases and J by 6 bases, 9 bases remained unmatched. The CDR3 runs 17 residues. Germline V gives CDR1 SGHKS, CDR2 YYEKEE (reference sequence). CDR3 DNA: TGTGCCAGCAGCCCTGGACTAGCGGGAGTAAGGTCCGGGGAGCTGTTTTTT. This codes for CASSPGLAGVRSGELFF.

This clone has a single count. The chain employs TRBV28 and TRBJ1-5; perhaps TRBD1 as D (6 bases). V lost 5 bases and J 4 bases, leaving 27 bases between the germline ends. Germline V gene sequence: CDR1 MDHEN, CDR2 SYDVKM. The CDR3 loop spans 19 amino acids. The CDR3 loop is CASSQPASLGGAFNQPQHF. DNA of the CDR3: TGTGCCAGCAGTCAACCCGCGAGCCTGGGGGGGGCCTTTAATCAGCCCCAGCATTTT.

The chain carries TRBV19 and TRBJ2-3; the match to TRBD1 covers 9 bases. Germline-derived CDR1 and CDR2 are LNHDA and SQIVND (reference sequence). The junction had 6 bases not matched to a gene; V was cut back by 1 base and J by 4 bases. The CDR3 spans 16 residues. The CDR3 spells CASSIGGQGFADTQYF. CDR3 nucleotide sequence: TGTGCCAGTAGTATAGGGGGACAGGGTTTCGCAGATACGCAGTATTTT.

The chain uses TRBV11-2 and TRBJ2-1; D possibly corresponds to TRBD2 (6 bases). The CDR3 extends over 19 amino acids. V lost 1 base and J 2 bases, leaving 21 bases between the germline ends. The V gene's germline CDR1 is SGHAT and CDR2 FQNNGV. CDR3 residues: CASSLVGVAEHWTYNEQFF. In DNA form, the CDR3 reads TGTGCCAGCAGCTTAGTAGGAGTAGCGGAACACTGGACCTACAATGAGCAGTTCTTC.

This clone was seen only once. The CDR3 spells CASSFAVAAFF. The CDR3, as DNA: TGTGCCAGCAGCTTCGCAGTGGCAGCTTTCTTT. The chain recombines TRBV5-8 with TRBJ1-1, with unresolved D. Germline CDR1 is SGHTS and CDR2 is YDEGEE. Trimming cost V 2 bases and J 10 bases, with 9 bases left between them. This CDR3 is 11 amino acids long.

This chain links TRBV3-1 (or the pseudogene TRBV3-2) with TRBJ1-4; TRBD1 aligns across 10 bases. There are 13 residues in the CDR3. From germline, CDR1 is LGHDT and CDR2 YNNKEL (reference sequence). The V segment lost 6 bases and the J segment 8 bases; nucleotides outside the gene matches: 3. CDR3 sequence: CASRGQGPEKLFF. CDR3 DNA sequence: TGTGCCAGCAGGGGACAGGGGCCCGAAAAACTGTTTTTT.

The chain links TRBV2 to TRBJ1-1, with D possibly being TRBD1 (6 bases). The germline V gene encodes CDR1 SNHLY and CDR2 FYNNEI. CDR3 size: 14 residues. Trimming stripped 6 bases from V and 3 bases from J, with 14 bases between. The CDR3 spells CASRQGRSYTEAFF. CDR3 coding DNA: TGTGCCAGCAGACAGGGCCGTTCGTACACTGAAGCTTTCTTT.